Listed below are T cell receptor beta chains from one sample, sequenced in a study of blood T cell repertoires in COVID-19. This table comes from immunoSEQ multiplex PCR, and its TCRdb copy is limited to in-frame clones, with some not included. Found here are approximately 240,000 clones, about 80% of them singletons; the top ten hold 4.5% to 6%. Source material: peripheral blood. The origin of the receptors is a woman aged 80 or older with active or convalescent COVID-19. CDR3s include the opening cysteine and the closing phenylalanine or tryptophan. The D gene is left open where the match is weak. Some rows have no size entry. The others give once, few or many, or a class for an expanded clone.

J gene: TRBJ2-1
V gene: TRBV6-4
D gene: TRBD2
clone size: .
CDR3 DNA: TGTGCCAGCAGTAGGGGTCGGGGGGAGAATGAGCAGTTCTTC
CDR3 protein: CASSRGRGENEQFF

J gene: TRBJ2-3
V gene: TRBV3-1/TRBV3-2
D gene: .
clone size: .
CDR3 DNA: TGTGCCAGCAGCCAAGAAATGTTTCACAGATGGTCCACAGATACGCAGTATTTT
CDR3 protein: CASSQEMFHRWSTDTQYF

J gene: TRBJ1-3
V gene: TRBV28
D gene: .
clone size: .
CDR3 DNA: TGTGCCAGCAACTTATCCCGGGACAAAATAAAAAACACCATATATTTT
CDR3 protein: CASNLSRDKIKNTIYF

J gene: TRBJ2-1
V gene: TRBV5-1
D gene: .
clone size: .
CDR3 DNA: TGCGCCAGCAGCTTGGATCCCCCTAGAGGCAATGAGCAGTTCTTC
CDR3 protein: CASSLDPPRGNEQFF

J gene: TRBJ2-1
V gene: TRBV5-6
D gene: TRBD1
clone size: many
CDR3 DNA: TGTGCCAGCAGCTCACAGGGGGTCTACAATGAGCAGTTCTTC
CDR3 protein: CASSSQGVYNEQFF

J gene: TRBJ2-7
V gene: TRBV18
D gene: .
clone size: few
CDR3 DNA: TGTGCCAGCTCACCATCACTAGATTATTACGAGCAGTACTTC
CDR3 protein: CASSPSLDYYEQYF

J gene: TRBJ1-3
V gene: TRBV19
D gene: TRBD1
clone size: .
CDR3 DNA: TGTGCCACCGATTCCAGGGGGCTGTACTCTGGAAACACCATATATTTT
CDR3 protein: CATDSRGLYSGNTIYF

J gene: TRBJ1-2
V gene: TRBV3-1/TRBV3-2
D gene: TRBD1
clone size: .
CDR3 DNA: TGTGCCAGCAGCCAATCCAGGACAGGGGGAATCTATGGCTACACCTTC
CDR3 protein: CASSQSRTGGIYGYTF

J gene: TRBJ1-1
V gene: TRBV29-1
D gene: .
clone size: .
CDR3 DNA: TGCAGCGTTGAACGGCAGGGGAACACTGAAGCTTTCTTT
CDR3 protein: CSVERQGNTEAFF

J gene: TRBJ1-3
V gene: TRBV5-8
D gene: .
clone size: .
CDR3 DNA: TGTGCCAGCAGCTCGCGGGGGCTGAGAAACACCATATATTTT
CDR3 protein: CASSSRGLRNTIYF

J gene: TRBJ1-2
V gene: TRBV4-2
D gene: .
clone size: once
CDR3 DNA: TGTGCCAGCAGCCAAGTAGGTGGAGCTAACTATGGCTACACCTTC
CDR3 protein: CASSQVGGANYGYTF

J gene: TRBJ2-2
V gene: TRBV6-5
D gene: .
clone size: .
CDR3 DNA: TGTGCCAGCAGTTACCGCCAGTACACCGGGGAGCTGTTTTTT
CDR3 protein: CASSYRQYTGELFF

J gene: TRBJ2-1
V gene: TRBV30
D gene: .
clone size: .
CDR3 DNA: TGTGCCTGGAGGCCCGGGGGTTACAATGAGCAGTTCTTC
CDR3 protein: CAWRPGGYNEQFF

J gene: TRBJ1-5
V gene: TRBV6-1
D gene: .
clone size: .
CDR3 DNA: TGTGCCAGCAGTGAAGGTCAGTTTTCCTCTAGCAATCAGCCCCAGCATTTT
CDR3 protein: CASSEGQFSSSNQPQHF

J gene: TRBJ1-1
V gene: TRBV7-9
D gene: .
clone size: .
CDR3 DNA: TGTGCCAGCAGCTTAGGAGTTGACACTGAAGCTTTCTTT
CDR3 protein: CASSLGVDTEAFF

J gene: TRBJ2-7
V gene: TRBV6-6
D gene: .
clone size: few
CDR3 DNA: TGTGCCAGCAGTCGATCTAGCGAATACGAGCAGTACTTC
CDR3 protein: CASSRSSEYEQYF

J gene: TRBJ1-2
V gene: TRBV24-1
D gene: .
clone size: .
CDR3 DNA: TGTGCCACCAGTGGAGCAGGGCGGAACTATGGCTACACCTTC
CDR3 protein: CATSGAGRNYGYTF

J gene: TRBJ1-5
V gene: TRBV2
D gene: TRBD1
clone size: .
CDR3 DNA: TGTGCCAGCAGCGGACAGGGAAGCAATCAGCCCCAGCATTTT
CDR3 protein: CASSGQGSNQPQHF

J gene: TRBJ2-5
V gene: TRBV7-9
D gene: TRBD2
clone size: .
CDR3 DNA: TGTGCCAGCAGCTTAGCGGGGGGGCAAGAGACCCAGTACTTC
CDR3 protein: CASSLAGGQETQYF

J gene: TRBJ1-3
V gene: TRBV28
D gene: TRBD1
clone size: few
CDR3 DNA: TGTGCCAGCAGCCCCCCCGGGACAGGGGGGTCTGGAAACACCATATATTTT
CDR3 protein: CASSPPGTGGSGNTIYF

J gene: TRBJ2-7
V gene: TRBV11-2
D gene: TRBD2
clone size: .
CDR3 DNA: TGTGCCAGCGGGACTAGCGGGAAGGGGGGCTACGAGCAGTACTTC
CDR3 protein: CASGTSGKGGYEQYF

J gene: TRBJ1-1
V gene: TRBV18
D gene: .
clone size: .
CDR3 DNA: TGTGCCAGCTCACCGCAGGGGAGGGACACTGAAGCTTTCTTT
CDR3 protein: CASSPQGRDTEAFF

J gene: TRBJ2-5
V gene: TRBV29-1
D gene: TRBD2
clone size: .
CDR3 DNA: TGCAGCGCGGTGACTAGCGGGAGAGAGACCCAGTACTTC
CDR3 protein: CSAVTSGRETQYF

J gene: TRBJ2-7
V gene: TRBV2
D gene: .
clone size: once
CDR3 DNA: TGTGCCAGCATAGCGGCCTTAACCTACGAGCAGTACTTC
CDR3 protein: CASIAALTYEQYF

J gene: TRBJ1-3
V gene: TRBV7-9
D gene: .
clone size: few
CDR3 DNA: TGTGCCAGCAGCACACCTGGAAACACCATATATTTT
CDR3 protein: CASSTPGNTIYF

J gene: TRBJ1-1
V gene: TRBV6-4
D gene: TRBD1
clone size: few
CDR3 DNA: TGTGCCAGCAGTGCCAAGACAGGGGTGGGCACTGAAGCTTTCTTT
CDR3 protein: CASSAKTGVGTEAFF

J gene: TRBJ2-3
V gene: TRBV12-3/TRBV12-4
D gene: .
clone size: .
CDR3 DNA: TGTGCCAGCAGTTTAACGGGAGAAGATACGCAGTATTTT
CDR3 protein: CASSLTGEDTQYF

J gene: TRBJ1-4
V gene: TRBV18
D gene: TRBD1
clone size: .
CDR3 DNA: TGTGCCAGCTCACCAATGATGGGGACAGGTGGAACTAATGAAAAACTGTTTTTT
CDR3 protein: CASSPMMGTGGTNEKLFF

J gene: TRBJ1-1
V gene: TRBV7-6
D gene: .
clone size: few
CDR3 DNA: TGTGCCAGCAGCTTAGGAAGCGGGATTAACACTGAAGCTTTCTTT
CDR3 protein: CASSLGSGINTEAFF

J gene: TRBJ1-3
V gene: TRBV5-1
D gene: TRBD1
clone size: .
CDR3 DNA: TGCGCCAGCAGGCCGACCACAGGGGTTTCCGGAAACACCATATATTTT
CDR3 protein: CASRPTTGVSGNTIYF

J gene: TRBJ2-3
V gene: TRBV5-5
D gene: TRBD1
clone size: .
CDR3 DNA: TGTGCCAGCAGCTCTTGGGACAGCAGCACAGATACGCAGTATTTT
CDR3 protein: CASSSWDSSTDTQYF

J gene: TRBJ1-5
V gene: TRBV7-2
D gene: .
clone size: .
CDR3 DNA: TGTGCCAGCAGTCTTCGGCGGGTCGATCAGCCCCAGCATTTT
CDR3 protein: CASSLRRVDQPQHF

J gene: TRBJ1-5
V gene: TRBV10-1
D gene: .
clone size: .
CDR3 DNA: TGCGCCAGCAGTGTGTCGTACAGACATAGCAATCAGCCCCAGCATTTT
CDR3 protein: CASSVSYRHSNQPQHF

J gene: TRBJ1-6
V gene: TRBV6-4
D gene: .
clone size: .
CDR3 DNA: TGTGCCAGCAGTGAGCAGGGGACCAATTCACCCCTCCACTTT
CDR3 protein: CASSEQGTNSPLHF

J gene: TRBJ2-3
V gene: TRBV5-1
D gene: TRBD1
clone size: .
CDR3 DNA: TGCGCCAGCAGCCCGGGGACAGCTAGCACAGATACGCAGTATTTT
CDR3 protein: CASSPGTASTDTQYF

J gene: TRBJ2-7
V gene: TRBV23-1
D gene: TRBD1
clone size: .
CDR3 DNA: TGCGCCAGCAGTCGGGACAGGGGGCACGAGCAGTACTTC
CDR3 protein: CASSRDRGHEQYF

J gene: TRBJ2-3
V gene: TRBV7-9
D gene: .
clone size: .
CDR3 DNA: TGTGCCAGCAGTCAGGGAAGTTCGGATACGCAGTATTTT
CDR3 protein: CASSQGSSDTQYF

J gene: TRBJ2-7
V gene: TRBV20-1
D gene: TRBD2
clone size: few
CDR3 DNA: TGCAGTGCTAGTGATCTAGCGGGGGCCTACGAGCAGTACTTC
CDR3 protein: CSASDLAGAYEQYF

J gene: TRBJ2-1
V gene: TRBV6-5
D gene: TRBD2
clone size: .
CDR3 DNA: TGTGCCAGCCGATTGCCAGCGGGAGCCAATGAGCAGTTCTTC
CDR3 protein: CASRLPAGANEQFF

J gene: TRBJ1-3
V gene: TRBV12-2
D gene: .
clone size: .
CDR3 DNA: TGTGCAAGTCGCTTAGTCAGGGGTGGAAACACCATATATTTT
CDR3 protein: CASRLVRGGNTIYF

J gene: TRBJ2-4
V gene: TRBV3-1/TRBV3-2
D gene: .
clone size: .
CDR3 DNA: TGTGCCAGCAGCCTAAGGGGTGCCCTAGCCAAAAACATTCAGTACTTC
CDR3 protein: CASSLRGALAKNIQYF